The clone carrying this T cell receptor beta chain was found many times. No antigen is known for it. This sample was included in a study of T-cell reconstitution after alpha-beta-depleted transplantation in children. Study conclusions and caveats: Where alpha-beta T cells came from about two months after transplant was reportedly several hundred expanded graft clones. After transplant, high TCRbeta diversity at day 60 in some patients arose from surviving recipient T cells and thymic progenitors. At one year after transplant, newly produced T cells mostly accounted for T-cell counts and diversity.

Preparation of the TCRbeta library was carried out with unique molecular identifiers. TCRdb independently ran MiXCR on the PCR reads; one entry per CDR3 protein. Of 750,000 to 950,000 distinct CDR3 sequences listed, around 15% are singletons. The CDR3 extends over 14 amino acids. Germline V gene lookup returns CDR1 DFQATT and CDR2 SNEGSKA (reference sequence). J gave up 3 bases and V 1 base, and 5 bases lay outside the gene matches. The source was PBMCs, mostly from graft donor cells, collected 360 days after TCRalphabeta/CD19-depleted stem cell transplant. The chain recombines TRBV20-1 with TRBJ2-7, with 8 bases aligning to TRBD2. This TCR derives from a male patient aged 10 to 17 who had a stem cell transplant for acute lymphoblastic leukemia, so the T cells may come from the graft donor. The CDR3: CSARGILADYEQYF. CDR3 DNA sequence: TGCAGTGCTAGAGGAATACTAGCGGACTACGAGCAGTACTTC.